This T cell receptor (beta chain) was recorded in a study of blood T cell repertoires in COVID-19. Trimming cost V 4 bases and J 4 bases, with 16 bases left between them. CDR1 GTSNPN and CDR2 SVGIG come from the germline V gene (reference sequence). The CDR3 is 15 amino acids. Authors' processing steps: It was from reference gene primer amplification that nucleated cell counts were estimated. Clones were sequenced by immunoSEQ multiplex PCR, and TCRdb holds only the in-frame ones, with some missing. V, J and clone size are taken as reported in that table, and D and trimming were inferred from the DNA itself. Of 270,000 or so clones in the sample, 86% were seen once.

This chain connects TRBV30 to TRBJ1-4, with D possibly TRBD1 on 5 matching bases. The receptor was isolated from a woman aged 25 to 39 with active or convalescent COVID-19. Material for sequencing was peripheral blood. Here the CDR3 DNA reads TGTGCCTGGACCCGCGGCGGGGCCCTTAATGAAAAACTGTTTTTT. Translating gives CAWTRGGALNEKLFF.